The following is a T cell receptor (beta chain) sequence with its context. Its antigen is not known. Patients were excluded for autoimmune disease history or systemic immunosuppression. Drawing of blood for sampling happened at baseline, at cycle 4 day 1, and at cycle 7 day 1. The sample originates from a study of OX40 agonist ivuxolimab in advanced cancers. Study findings and constraints: Also showing low normalized T-cell clonal expansion were some of the nonresponders. Partial responders at 0.1-3.0 mg/kg had among the lowest clonal expansion.

Clones were sequenced by immunoSEQ multiplex PCR, and TCRdb holds only the in-frame ones, with some missing. The sample shows tens of thousands of clones, around 85% of them seen only once. The source of this sequence is an adult with an advanced solid tumor such as melanoma, head and neck, liver or kidney cancer. The starting material was CD4+ or CD8+ T cells sorted from blood, obtained in a trial of the OX40 agonist ivuxolimab.

CDR3 protein: CASSPGTVLTGELFF. The CDR3 DNA reads TGTGCCAGCAGTCCCGGGACAGTCCTTACCGGGGAGCTGTTTTTT. This rearrangement joins TRBV6-5 to TRBJ2-2, with 7 positions matching TRBD1. Germline CDR1 MNHEY, CDR2 SVGAGI. This CDR3 region has 15 residues. Trimming removed 5 bases from V and 5 bases from J; junction bases left unmatched: 8.